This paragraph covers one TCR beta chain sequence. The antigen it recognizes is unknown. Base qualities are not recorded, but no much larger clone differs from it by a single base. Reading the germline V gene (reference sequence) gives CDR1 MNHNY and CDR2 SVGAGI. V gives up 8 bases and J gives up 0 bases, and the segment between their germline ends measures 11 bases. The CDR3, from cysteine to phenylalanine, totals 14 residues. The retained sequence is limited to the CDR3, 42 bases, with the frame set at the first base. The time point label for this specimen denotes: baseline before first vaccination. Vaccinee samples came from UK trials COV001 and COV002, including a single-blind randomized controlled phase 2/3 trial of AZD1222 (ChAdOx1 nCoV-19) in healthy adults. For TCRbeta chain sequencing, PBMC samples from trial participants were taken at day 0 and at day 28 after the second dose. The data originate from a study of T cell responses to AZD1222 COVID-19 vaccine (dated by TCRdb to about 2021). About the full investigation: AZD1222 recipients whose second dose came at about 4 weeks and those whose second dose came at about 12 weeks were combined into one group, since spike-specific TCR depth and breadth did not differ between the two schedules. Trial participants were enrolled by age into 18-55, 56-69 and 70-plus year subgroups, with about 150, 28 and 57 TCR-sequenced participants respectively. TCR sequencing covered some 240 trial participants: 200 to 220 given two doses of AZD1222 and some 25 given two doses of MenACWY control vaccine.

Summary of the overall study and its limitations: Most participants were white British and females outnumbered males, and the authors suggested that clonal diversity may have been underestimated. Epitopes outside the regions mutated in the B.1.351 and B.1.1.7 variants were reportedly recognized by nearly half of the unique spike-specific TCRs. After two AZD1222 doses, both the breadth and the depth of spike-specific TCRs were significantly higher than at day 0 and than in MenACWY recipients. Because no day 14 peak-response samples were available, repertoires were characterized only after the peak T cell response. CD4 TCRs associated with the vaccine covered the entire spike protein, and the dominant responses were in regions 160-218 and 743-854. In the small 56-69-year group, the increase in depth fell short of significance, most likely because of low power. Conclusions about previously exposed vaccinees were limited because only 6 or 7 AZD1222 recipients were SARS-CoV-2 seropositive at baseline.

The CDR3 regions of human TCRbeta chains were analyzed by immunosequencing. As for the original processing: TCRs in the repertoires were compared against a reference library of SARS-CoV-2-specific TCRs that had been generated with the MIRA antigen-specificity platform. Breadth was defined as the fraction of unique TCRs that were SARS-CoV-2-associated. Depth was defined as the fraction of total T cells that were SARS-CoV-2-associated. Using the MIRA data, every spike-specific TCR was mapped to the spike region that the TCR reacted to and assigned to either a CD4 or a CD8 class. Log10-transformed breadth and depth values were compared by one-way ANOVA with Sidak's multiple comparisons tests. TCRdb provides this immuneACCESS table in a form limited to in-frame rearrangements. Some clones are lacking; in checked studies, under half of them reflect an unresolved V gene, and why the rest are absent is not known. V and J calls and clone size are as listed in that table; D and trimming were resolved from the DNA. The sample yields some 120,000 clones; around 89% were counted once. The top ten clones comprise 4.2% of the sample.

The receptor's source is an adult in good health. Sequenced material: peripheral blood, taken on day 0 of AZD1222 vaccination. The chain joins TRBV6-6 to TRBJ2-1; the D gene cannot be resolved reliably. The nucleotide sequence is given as TGTGCCAGCTTTGGCTACCCCTCCTACAATGAGCAGTTCTTC. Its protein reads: CASFGYPSYNEQFF.